This T cell receptor (beta chain) is drawn from a study of shared clonotypes between healthy human individuals. The table came from immunoSEQ multiplex PCR; TCRdb's copy has only in-frame clones and leaves some out. The sample contains 2 million to 2.5 million clones, over 85% of which appear only once. The CDR3 is 13 amino acids. V was trimmed by 4 bases and J by 6 bases, leaving 10 bases between them. Germline CDR1 and CDR2: SNHLY and FYNNEI. The chain links TRBV2 to TRBJ2-1; the D is unclear. What was sequenced was naive CD4+ T cells sorted from blood. This sample's subset: CD45RA+ positively selected. The clonotype comes from a man aged 18 to 29 in good health. The CDR3 sequence: CASSVRLPNEQFF. DNA of the CDR3: TGTGCCAGCAGTGTACGACTGCCCAATGAGCAGTTCTTC.